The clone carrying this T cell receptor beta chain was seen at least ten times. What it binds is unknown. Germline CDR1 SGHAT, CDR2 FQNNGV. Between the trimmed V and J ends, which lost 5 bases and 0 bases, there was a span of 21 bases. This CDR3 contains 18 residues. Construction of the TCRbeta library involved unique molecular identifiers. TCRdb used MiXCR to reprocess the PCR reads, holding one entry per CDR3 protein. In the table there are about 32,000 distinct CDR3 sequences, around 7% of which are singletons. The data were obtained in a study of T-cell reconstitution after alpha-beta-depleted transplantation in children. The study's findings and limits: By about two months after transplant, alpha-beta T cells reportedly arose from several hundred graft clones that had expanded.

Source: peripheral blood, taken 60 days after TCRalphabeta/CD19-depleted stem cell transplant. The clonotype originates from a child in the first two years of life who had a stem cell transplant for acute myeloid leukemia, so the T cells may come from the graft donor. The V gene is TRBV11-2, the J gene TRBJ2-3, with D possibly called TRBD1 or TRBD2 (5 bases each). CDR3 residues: CASSPRWGITRSTDTQYF. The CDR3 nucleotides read TGTGCCAGCAGCCCAAGATGGGGCATCACTAGGAGCACAGATACGCAGTATTTT.